The present T cell receptor (beta chain) was sequenced within a study of T cells after somatic rescue of genetic block. Clones were read by immunoSEQ multiplex PCR, and TCRdb kept only the in-frame ones, dropping some. The profile shows about 63,000 clones, roughly nine tenths of them singletons. Sequences were obtained from peripheral blood mononuclear cells (PBMCs). This TCR derives from a man in his forties.

As DNA, the CDR3 is TGTGCCTGGAGGAATTCCGGGGGGTACGAGCAGTACTTC. Translated: CAWRNSGGYEQYF. This rearrangement joins TRBV30 to TRBJ2-7; TRBD2 aligns across 7 bases. The CDR3 has 13 amino acids. Trimming removed 3 bases from V and 4 bases from J; junction bases left unmatched: 6. Germline V gives CDR1 GTSNPN, CDR2 SVGIG (reference sequence).